The clone carrying this T cell receptor (beta chain) is a singleton in its sample. The antigen remains unidentified. The CDR3 is 15 amino acids. V dropped 3 bases and J dropped 3; count of bases not matched to a gene: 1. From germline, CDR1 is SNHLY and CDR2 FYNNEI. A multiplex PCR was run with 60 Vbeta primers and 13 Jbeta primers. TCRdb's copy holds only in-frame clones and misses some; the assay was immunoSEQ multiplex PCR. This sample has over 100,000 clones, with 77% found just once. The data originate from a study of cytomegalovirus exposure and HLA in healthy donors. Study-level results: In an earlier analysis, in some 600 donors, most V segments appeared productive either ~90% or ~30% of the time.

Specimen: PBMCs. The chain carries TRBV2 and TRBJ2-2; 10 bases match TRBD2. The clonotype originates from a male donor in good health and CMV-seropositive. CDR3 nucleotide sequence: TGTGCCAGCAGTGACCTAGCGGGAGACACCGGGGAGCTGTTTTTT. Translated: CASSDLAGDTGELFF.